The text below deals with one T cell receptor (beta chain). This CDR3 has 14 residues. The germline V gene encodes CDR1 DFQATT and CDR2 SNEGSKA (reference sequence). The V gene lost 3 bases and the J gene lost 4 bases, with 15 bases spanning the gap. Study processing details: Amplifying reference gene primers gave estimates of nucleated cell counts. Here immunoSEQ multiplex PCR was the method, and the copy in TCRdb shows in-frame clones only, minus some. That table is the source of V, J and clone size, and D and trimming were worked out from the DNA. This sample has roughly 75,000 clones; around 74% occur once, and the top ten carry approximately 2.8%. This sample was taken from a study of blood T cell repertoires in COVID-19.

Sequencing used peripheral blood. The sequence was obtained from a human donor with acute or convalescent COVID-19. The donor label of this sample is uncertain. The chain links TRBV20-1 to TRBJ1-1; no clear D gene. The CDR3 DNA sequence: TGCAGTGCTAGTATTAGGCTACGGGGCACTGAAGCTTTCTTT. Amino acids: CSASIRLRGTEAFF.